This passage covers 3 T cell receptor beta chains from one sample sequenced in a study of T cell repertoires in cytomegalovirus infection. A single record per CDR3 protein comes from TCRdb applying MiXCR to the reads. The table shows roughly 150,000 distinct CDR3 sequences, with roughly a quarter occurring only once. Sequencing used PBMCs. The receptors here all came from a human donor in good health (CMV status not recorded). Some clones in this sample may be carry-over from other donors' samples.

Regarding this clonotype: This may be a read error: a much more frequent sequence differs by one nucleotide. J is TRBJ1-1 and V is TRBV2; maybe TRBD1 (5 bases). V was shortened by 6 bases and J by 0 bases, with 8 bases between the two germline ends. There are 13 residues in the CDR3. Germline CDR1 is SNHLY and CDR2 is FYNNEI. CDR3 nucleotide sequence: TGTGCCAGCAGCGGACACCTGAACACTGAAGCTTTCTTT. Translated: CASSGHLNTEAFF.

The chain links TRBV7-2 to TRBJ2-5; D gene ambiguous. The CDR3 sequence is 12 residues long. V was shortened by 5 bases and J by 0 bases, with 4 bases between the two germline ends. Germline CDR1 is SGHTA and CDR2 is FQGNSA. The CDR3, as DNA: TGTGCCAGCAGCATGTACCAAGAGACCCAGTACTTC. This sequence encodes CASSMYQETQYF.

The chain's CDR3 is CASSEALGLWQYF. CDR3 in DNA: TGTGCCAGCAGTGAAGCTTTGGGTTTATGGCAGTACTTC. V gene TRBV6-1 combines with J gene TRBJ2-7; no clear D. The CDR3 loop spans 13 amino acids. Trimming removed 0 bases at V and 9 bases at J, with 12 bases between. Germline V lookup: CDR1 MNHNS, CDR2 SASEGT.